The 8 T cell receptor beta chains listed next were all sequenced from one sample in a study of blood T cell repertoires in COVID-19. Measured with immunoSEQ multiplex PCR; TCRdb has only the in-frame clones, and not every one. This sample yields under 400,000 clones, of which 86% are seen a single time; roughly 4.2% belongs to the top ten. Sequences were obtained from PBMCs or T cells enriched from blood (not recorded which). These receptors were obtained from a woman between 35 and 50 years old with acute COVID-19.

The sample holds one count of this clone. The chain combines TRBV9 with TRBJ1-2; D is perhaps TRBD1 (6 bases). Germline-derived CDR1 and CDR2 are SGDLS and YYNGEE. This CDR3 has 14 amino acids. V gave up 5 bases and J gave up 6 bases, with 17 bases separating them. The CDR3 here is CASSTSGVGNGYTF. The CDR3 DNA is TGTGCCAGCAGTACTTCAGGGGTGGGTAATGGCTACACCTTC.

V gene TRBV4-3 combines with J gene TRBJ1-1; D uncertain. The V gene's germline CDR1 is LGHNA and CDR2 YSLEER. This CDR3 has 13 residues. The V gene lost 0 bases and the J gene lost 10 bases, with 12 bases spanning the gap. CDR3 DNA: TGCGCCAGCAGCCAAGATCGCCAGTTCCCAGCTTTCTTT. This sequence encodes CASSQDRQFPAFF.

This clone came up a few times. The gene calls are TRBV3-1 (or the pseudogene TRBV3-2) and TRBJ2-3; 10 bases fit TRBD1. In germline, CDR1 is LGHDT, CDR2 YNNKEL (reference sequence). The junction had 13 bases not matched to a gene; V was cut back by 7 bases and J by 6 bases. CDR3 length: 16 residues. CDR3 DNA sequence: TGTGCCAGCACCACCGGGACAGGGGTTGGTAAGGATACGCAGTATTTT. Its protein product is CASTTGTGVGKDTQYF.

The V gene is TRBV4-3, the J gene TRBJ2-1, with TRBD2 identical over 14 bases. V lost 4 bases and J lost 6; bases outside the gene matches: 11. In germline, CDR1 is LGHNA, CDR2 YSLEER. The CDR3 consists of 18 residues. CDR3 amino acids: CASSPNTGLAGEGNEQFF. DNA for the CDR3: TGCGCCAGCAGCCCGAACACGGGACTAGCGGGAGAGGGCAATGAGCAGTTCTTC.

This clone was detected once. The chain has TRBV4-1 and TRBJ1-5; no definite D call. From germline, CDR1 is MGHRA and CDR2 YSYEKL. The V end lost 0 bases, the J end lost 6 bases, and 12 bases lay between the germline ends. The CDR3 length is 15 residues. CDR3 DNA: TGCGCCAGCAGCCAAGAGAGCGGGTACGGTCAGCCCCAGCATTTT. Translated: CASSQESGYGQPQHF.

The gene calls are TRBV18 and TRBJ1-5, with D hard to call. Per germline, CDR1 KGHSH and CDR2 LQKENI. The CDR3 extends over 15 amino acids. V lost 2 bases and J 0 bases, leaving 8 bases between the germline ends. CDR3 residues: CASSPNSISNQPQHF. The CDR3 DNA follows: TGTGCCAGCTCACCAAACTCAATTAGCAATCAGCCCCAGCATTTT. Based on the CDR3 plus reference TRBV18 and TRBJ1-5, the full variable domain is NAGVMQNPRHLVRRRGQEARLRCSPMKGHSHVYWYRQLPEEGLKFMVYLQKENIIDESGMPKERFSAEFPKEGPSILRIQQVVRGDSAAYFCASSPNSISNQPQHFGDGTRLSIL.

This chain connects TRBV5-8 to TRBJ2-4, with D unclear. Germline V gives CDR1 SGHTS, CDR2 YDEGEE. V gave up 0 bases and J gave up 0 bases, with 10 bases separating them. The CDR3 runs 16 residues. The CDR3 reads CASSLGQILAKNIQYF. In nucleotides, the CDR3 is TGTGCCAGCAGCTTGGGGCAGATTCTAGCCAAAAACATTCAGTACTTC.

This clone appeared a few times. The chain is built from TRBV5-1 and TRBJ2-3; TRBD2 matches 8 bases. Per germline, CDR1 SGHRS and CDR2 YFSETQ. The V gene end was trimmed by 0 bases and the J gene end by 2 bases; junction bases not matched to a gene: 2. CDR3 length equals 15 residues. CDR3: CASSLGAGDTDTQYF. The CDR3 nucleotides read TGCGCCAGCAGCTTGGGAGCGGGAGACACAGATACGCAGTATTTT.